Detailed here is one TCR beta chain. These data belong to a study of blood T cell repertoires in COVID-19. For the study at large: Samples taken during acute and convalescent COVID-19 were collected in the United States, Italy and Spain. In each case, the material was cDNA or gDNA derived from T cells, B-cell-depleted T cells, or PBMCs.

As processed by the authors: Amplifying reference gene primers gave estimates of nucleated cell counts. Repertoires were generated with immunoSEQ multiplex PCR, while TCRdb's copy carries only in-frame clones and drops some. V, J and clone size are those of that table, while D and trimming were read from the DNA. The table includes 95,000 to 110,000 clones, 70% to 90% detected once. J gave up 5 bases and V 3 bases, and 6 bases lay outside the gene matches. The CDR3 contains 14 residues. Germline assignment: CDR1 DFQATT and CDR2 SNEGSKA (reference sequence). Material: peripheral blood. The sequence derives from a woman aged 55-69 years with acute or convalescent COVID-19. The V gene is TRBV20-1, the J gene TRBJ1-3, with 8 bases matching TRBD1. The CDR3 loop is CSASTAGGRNTIYF. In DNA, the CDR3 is TGCAGTGCTAGTACGGCAGGGGGCAGAAACACCATATATTTT.